This TCR beta chain was captured by sequencing in a study of metastatic and nonmetastatic thyroid tumors. About the research overall: The authors compared repertoires across blood and tumor or nodule tissue from malignant and benign thyroid patients. Study results and limitations: Across blood and tumor, TCR beta diversity in malignant thyroid tumors was reportedly significantly higher than in benign nodules.

This clone ranks as medium-sized. The antigen is not known. All patients were untreated before thyroid surgery. V shed 3 bases, J shed 7 bases, and the junction held 5 bases outside the gene matches. The CDR3 extends over 15 amino acids. Germline lookup yields CDR1 MNHEY and CDR2 SMNVEV (reference sequence). In the source study's methods: Between-group CDR3 differences, defined by clinicopathological status, yielded a distant-metastasis classifier for papillary thyroid cancer. TCRdb re-analyzed the PCR reads through MiXCR. TCRdb, not the authors, supplied the V and J calls. This table holds some 20,000 clones, 15% to 19% found once.

The chain links TRBV27 to TRBJ1-4; 10 bases align to TRBD1. The sequence was obtained from a female donor with papillary thyroid cancer or a benign thyroid nodule (not recorded which). Some clones in this sample may be carry-over from other donors' samples. The specimen was blood. The CDR3 DNA reads TGTGCCAGCAGTTTTATAGGGACAGGGGCTGAAAAACTGTTTTTT. This sequence encodes CASSFIGTGAEKLFF.